Listed here are 25 T cell receptor beta chains from one sample, sequenced in a study of shared clonotypes between healthy human individuals. Profiled with immunoSEQ multiplex PCR; TCRdb holds only in-frame clones, not every one. The sample lists more than 550,000 clones; about 91% were seen once. Terminally differentiated effector memory CD45RA+ cells were excluded from the naive CD8 cells, which were CD45RO-negative and positively selected for CCR7. Input material: naive CD8+ T cells sorted from blood. Receptor source: a man aged 25-45 years in good health.

The rearrangement joins TRBV19 to TRBJ2-7; possibly TRBD1 for D (5 bases). The germline gives CDR1 LNHDA, CDR2 SQIVND (reference sequence). The CDR3 sequence is 14 residues long. Deletions cut 1 base from V and 3 bases from J, with 10 bases between. The CDR3: CASSIADSDYEQYF. In DNA form, the CDR3 reads TGTGCCAGTAGTATAGCTGACAGCGACTACGAGCAGTACTTC.

This chain links TRBV6-6 with TRBJ2-1; tentative D call: TRBD1 (6 bases). V was cut by 0 bases and J by 7 bases, with 16 bases left in between. The CDR3 has 16 residues. Germline lookup yields CDR1 MNHNY and CDR2 SVGAGI (reference sequence). The CDR3 region has the DNA TGTGCCAGCAGTTACTCGGTACAGGGAAGCGCAAATGAGCAGTTCTTC. Translated, it gives CASSYSVQGSANEQFF.

This clone was detected once. The chain has TRBV27 and TRBJ1-5; 7 bases are a match to TRBD1. The CDR3 has 17 amino acids. V shed 5 bases and J 0 bases; nucleotides not matched to a gene: 10. CDR1 is MNHEY, CDR2 SMNVEV, per germline (reference sequence). The CDR3 DNA is TGTGCCAGCAGTGCTGGCACAGGGGTGAGTAGCAATCAGCCCCAGCATTTT. Translating it yields CASSAGTGVSSNQPQHF.

This clone appeared a few times. The chain recombines TRBV4-1 with TRBJ2-7; perhaps D is TRBD1 or TRBD2 (7 bases each). Trimming shortened V by 4 bases and J by 5 bases, and 15 bases separated the two germline ends. Germline CDR1 is MGHRA and CDR2 is YSYEKL. The CDR3 runs to 14 residues. CDR3 loop: CASSLRQGGDEQYF. The CDR3 nucleotides read TGCGCCAGCAGCCTCCGACAGGGAGGGGACGAGCAGTACTTC.

The chain employs TRBV11-2 and TRBJ1-1; D is perhaps TRBD1 (6 bases). V was trimmed by 3 bases and J by 4 bases, leaving 12 bases between them. This CDR3 is 14 amino acids long. CDR1 SGHAT and CDR2 FQNNGV come from the germline V gene. The CDR3 protein is CASSLGGRTTEAFF. In nucleotides, the CDR3 is TGTGCCAGCAGCTTGGGGGGCCGGACCACTGAAGCTTTCTTT.

This sequence joins TRBV5-4 and TRBJ2-7; 7 nucleotides align to TRBD1. The CDR3 consists of 14 residues. CDR1 and CDR2 from the germline V gene are SGHNT and YYREEE (reference sequence). V lost 4 bases to trimming and J lost 4 bases; unmatched junction nucleotides: 8. This chain's CDR3 is CASSPPDRQYEQYF. The DNA of the CDR3 is TGTGCCAGCAGCCCTCCGGACAGGCAATACGAGCAGTACTTC.

CDR3 amino acids: CASHLRRHGNQETQYF. The CDR3, as DNA: TGTGCCAGCCACTTAAGGAGGCACGGAAACCAAGAGACCCAGTACTTC. The chain carries TRBV7-8 and TRBJ2-5; tentative D call: TRBD2 (5 bases). Trimming pared 8 bases from V and 0 bases from J, leaving 19 bases between. There are 16 residues in the CDR3. Germline V gene sequence: CDR1 SGHVS, CDR2 FQNEAQ.

J is TRBJ2-1 and V is TRBV7-2; no definite D call. Germline V CDR1 and CDR2: SGHTA, FQGNSA. The CDR3 loop spans 13 amino acids. The V end lost 3 bases, the J end lost 5 bases, and 8 bases lay between the germline ends. The CDR3 loop is CASSFPQNNEQFF. In DNA, the CDR3 is TGTGCCAGCAGCTTCCCTCAAAACAATGAGCAGTTCTTC.

This rearrangement joins TRBV9 to TRBJ1-2, with D uncertain. Germline CDR1 reads SGDLS; CDR2 reads YYNGEE. The CDR3 spans 15 residues. V was clipped by 0 bases and J by 1 base, with 10 bases between them. CDR3 amino acids: CASSVGVRGNYGYTF. CDR3 DNA: TGTGCCAGCAGCGTAGGCGTCAGAGGTAACTATGGCTACACCTTC. The variable domain in full, completed from reference TRBV9 and TRBJ1-2, reads DSGVTQTPKHLITATGQRVTLRCSPRSGDLSVYWYQQSLDQGLQFLIQYYNGEERAKGNILERFSAQQFPDLHSELNLSSLELGDSALYFCASSVGVRGNYGYTFGSGTRLTVV.

The V gene is TRBV7-6, the J gene TRBJ1-4; D is undetermined. Between the trimmed V and J ends, which lost 5 bases and 2 bases, there was a span of 6 bases. There are 13 residues in the CDR3. CDR1 SGHVS and CDR2 FNYEAQ come from the germline V gene. CDR3 nucleotides: TGTGCCAGCAGCCATGGGACTAATGAAAAACTGTTTTTT. Translation: CASSHGTNEKLFF.

The CDR3 is CASSQLGGGDTQYF. CDR3 sequence (DNA): TGCGCCAGCAGCCAACTCGGGGGTGGAGATACGCAGTATTTT. The chain carries TRBV4-3 and TRBJ2-3; TRBD2 is a possible D gene (6 bases). This CDR3 comprises 14 residues. The germline V and J ends were trimmed by 2 bases and 5 bases, with 11 bases remaining between them. Germline-derived CDR1 and CDR2 are LGHNA and YSLEER.

A single count supports this clone. This same CDR3 is encoded by further DNA sequences in the sample. CDR3 DNA sequence: TGTGCCAGCAGGGGGTCCTCCTACGAGCAGTACTTC. This encodes CASRGSSYEQYF. The J gene is TRBJ2-7, the V gene TRBV2; D unresolved. The CDR3 sequence is 12 residues long. In germline, CDR1 is SNHLY, CDR2 FYNNEI. With 6 bases removed from V and 0 bases from J, the gap between germline ends came to 6 bases.

This chain connects TRBV13 to TRBJ2-5; D uncertain. The CDR3 length is 14 residues. Germline V gene sequence: CDR1 PRHDT, CDR2 FYEKMQ (reference sequence). Trimming pared 3 bases from V and 5 bases from J, leaving 13 bases between. The CDR3 region has the DNA TGTGCCAGCAGCTTCACCTCCATAGGGGAGACCCAGTACTTC. It encodes CASSFTSIGETQYF.

The gene calls are TRBV7-9 and TRBJ1-4; 9 positions agree with TRBD1. The length of the CDR3 is 17 residues. V was pared by 5 bases and J by 4 bases, with 11 bases of the junction left unmatched. Per germline, CDR1 SEHNR and CDR2 FQNEAQ (reference sequence). CDR3 nucleotide sequence: TGTGCCAGCAGCCCCGGGACAGGGAGATCTAATAATGAAAAACTGTTTTTT. It yields the protein CASSPGTGRSNNEKLFF.

The chain joins TRBV7-9 to TRBJ2-5, with 10 nucleotides matching TRBD2. CDR3 size: 17 residues. The junction had 9 bases not matched to a gene; V was cut back by 2 bases and J by 3 bases. Per the germline V gene, CDR1 is SEHNR and CDR2 is FQNEAQ (reference sequence). The CDR3 DNA is TGTGCCAGCAGCTTATTGGCTAGCGGGAGCGGGGAAGAGACCCAGTACTTC. It yields the protein CASSLLASGSGEETQYF. Full variable domain (missing parts from reference TRBV7-9 and TRBJ2-5): DTGVSQNPRHKITKRGQNVTFRCDPISEHNRLYWYRQTLGQGPEFLTYFQNEAQLEKSRLLSDRFSAERPKGSFSTLEIQRTEQGDSAMYLCASSLLASGSGEETQYFGPGTRLLVL.

The chain links TRBV27 to TRBJ2-7; D possibly corresponds to TRBD2 (7 bases). V was shortened by 5 bases and J by 5 bases, with 19 bases between the two germline ends. CDR3 length: 15 amino acids. Germline V gene data show CDR1 as MNHEY and CDR2 as SMNVEV (reference sequence). CDR3 region: CASSPGAGATHEQYF. The DNA for the CDR3 is TGTGCCAGCAGTCCGGGGGCGGGAGCCACCCACGAGCAGTACTTC.

The CDR3 DNA reads as TGTGCCAGCAGTTCGGGACAGATGAACACTGAAGCTTTCTTT. It specifies CASSSGQMNTEAFF. The rearrangement links TRBV27 to TRBJ1-1, with 7 bases matching TRBD1. The CDR3 spans 14 residues. V lost 4 bases to trimming and J lost 0 bases; unmatched junction nucleotides: 2. CDR1 MNHEY and CDR2 SMNVEV come from the germline V gene (reference sequence).

This clone turned up a few times. This rearrangement joins TRBV28 to TRBJ2-1; 13 nucleotides align to TRBD2. CDR1 is MDHEN, CDR2 SYDVKM, per germline. The ends lost 6 bases at V and 3 bases at J; junction bases unmatched: 2. The CDR3 length is 15 residues. The CDR3 region has the DNA TGTGCCAGCAGGCGGACTAGCGGGAGCTACAATGAGCAGTTCTTC. This sequence encodes CASRRTSGSYNEQFF.

The CDR3 coding sequence is TGTGCCATCAGTGAGTCGATTTTGACAGAAACCACAGATACGCAGTATTTT. This encodes CAISESILTETTDTQYF. The chain is built from TRBV10-3 and TRBJ2-3; TRBD1 might be the D (5 bases). The CDR3 is made up of 17 amino acids. Per germline, CDR1 ENHRY and CDR2 SYGVKD. The V and J ends lost 0 bases and 2 bases respectively, with 15 bases between them.

The chain couples TRBV7-8 to TRBJ2-7, with D hard to call. The ends were cut back, 0 bases at V and 6 bases at J, with 3 bases in the middle. CDR3 length: 11 residues. The germline V gene encodes CDR1 SGHVS and CDR2 FQNEAQ. CDR3 sequence reads: CASSLAGEQYF. CDR3 in DNA: TGTGCCAGCAGCTTAGCGGGCGAGCAGTACTTC.

The genes are TRBV5-4 and TRBJ2-1; no definite D call. V was shortened by 1 base and J by 7 bases, with 6 bases between the two germline ends. Germline assignment: CDR1 SGHNT and CDR2 YYREEE (reference sequence). There are 12 residues in the CDR3. The CDR3 sequence is CASSLYGNEQFF. In DNA form, the CDR3 reads TGTGCCAGCAGCTTGTATGGGAATGAGCAGTTCTTC.

The chain couples TRBV15 to TRBJ2-2; TRBD1 agrees at 9 bases. The V and J ends lost 2 bases and 5 bases, in that order; junction bases with no gene match: 6. Germline V gene data show CDR1 as LNHNV and CDR2 as YYDKDF (reference sequence). This CDR3 contains 16 residues. The CDR3 sequence: CATSRSGTGTTGELFF. The CDR3 DNA reads TGTGCCACCAGCAGATCCGGGACAGGGACGACCGGGGAGCTGTTTTTT.

This sequence joins TRBV19 and TRBJ1-1; a possible D gene is TRBD1 (5 bases). From germline, CDR1 is LNHDA and CDR2 SQIVND (reference sequence). The CDR3 has 15 amino acids. V lost 5 bases to trimming and J lost 5 bases, with 18 bases between them. The CDR3 nucleotides are TGTGCCAGTAGTGGGGGACGGTCCTATAGGACTGAAGCTTTCTTT. Its translation: CASSGGRSYRTEAFF.

Concerning this clone: Other DNA variants within this sample encode the same CDR3. The chain carries TRBV30 and TRBJ1-5; D is uncertain. CDR1 GTSNPN and CDR2 SVGIG come from the germline V gene (reference sequence). V was shortened by 0 bases and J by 6 bases, with 6 bases between the two germline ends. This CDR3 has 12 residues. CDR3 loop: CAWSVYGQPQHF. CDR3 nucleotides: TGTGCCTGGAGTGTGTATGGTCAGCCCCAGCATTTT.

The CDR3 sequence: CSVEVTGMSYTF. The CDR3 nucleotides read TGCAGCGTTGAAGTGACGGGGATGAGCTACACCTTC. The chain carries TRBV29-1 and TRBJ1-2; no firm D call. V lost 1 base, J lost 9 bases, and 12 bases lay in between. The CDR3 is 12 residues long. Germline loops: CDR1 SQVTM, CDR2 ANQGSEA.